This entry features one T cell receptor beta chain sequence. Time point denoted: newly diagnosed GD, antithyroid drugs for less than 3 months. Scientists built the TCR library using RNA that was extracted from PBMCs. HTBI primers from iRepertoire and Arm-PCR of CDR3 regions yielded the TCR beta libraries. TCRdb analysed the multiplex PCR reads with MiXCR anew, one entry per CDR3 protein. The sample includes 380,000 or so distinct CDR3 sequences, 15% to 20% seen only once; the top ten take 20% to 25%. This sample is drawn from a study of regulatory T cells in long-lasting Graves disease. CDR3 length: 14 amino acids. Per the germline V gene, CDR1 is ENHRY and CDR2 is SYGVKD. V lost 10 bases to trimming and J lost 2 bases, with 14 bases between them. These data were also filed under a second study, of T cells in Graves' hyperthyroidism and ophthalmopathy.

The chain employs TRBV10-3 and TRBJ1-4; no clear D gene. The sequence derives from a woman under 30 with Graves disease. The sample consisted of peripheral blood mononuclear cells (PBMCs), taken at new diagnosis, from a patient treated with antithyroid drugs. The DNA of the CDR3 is TGTGCCACCGCTTCGCCGGTGACTAATGAAAAACTGTTTTTT. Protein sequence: CATASPVTNEKLFF.